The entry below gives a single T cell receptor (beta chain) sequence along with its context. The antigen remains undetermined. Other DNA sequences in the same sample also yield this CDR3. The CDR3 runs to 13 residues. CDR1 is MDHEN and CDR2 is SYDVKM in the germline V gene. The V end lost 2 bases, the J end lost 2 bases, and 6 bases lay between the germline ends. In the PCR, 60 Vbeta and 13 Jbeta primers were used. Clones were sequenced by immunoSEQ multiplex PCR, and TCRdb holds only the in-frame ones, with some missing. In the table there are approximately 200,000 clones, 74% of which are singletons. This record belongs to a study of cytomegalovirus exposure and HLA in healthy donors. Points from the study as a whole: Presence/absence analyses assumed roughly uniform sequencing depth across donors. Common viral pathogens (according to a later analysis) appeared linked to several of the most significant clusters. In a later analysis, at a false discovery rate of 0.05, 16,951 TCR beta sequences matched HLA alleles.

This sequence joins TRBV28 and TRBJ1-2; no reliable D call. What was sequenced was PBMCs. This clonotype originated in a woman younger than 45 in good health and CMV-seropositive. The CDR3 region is CASSLPRNYGYTF. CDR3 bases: TGTGCCAGCAGTTTACCCAGAAACTATGGCTACACCTTC.